These 25 T cell receptor beta chains were sequenced from one sample in a study of OX40 agonist ivuxolimab in advanced cancers. Data came from immunoSEQ multiplex PCR; TCRdb stores just in-frame clones and leaves some out. Here the sample spans 35,000 or so clones, about 80% being singletons. The sample consisted of CD4+ or CD8+ T cells sorted from blood, taken in a trial of the OX40 agonist ivuxolimab. These receptors came from an adult with an advanced solid tumor such as melanoma, head and neck, liver or kidney cancer.

The chain links TRBV19 to TRBJ1-2, with D tentatively TRBD1 (5 bases). The V gene's germline CDR1 is LNHDA and CDR2 SQIVND (reference sequence). Trimming removed 4 bases at V and 4 bases at J, with 13 bases between. The CDR3 has 14 amino acids. CDR3 residues: CASSSTGTGYGYTF. CDR3 DNA: TGTGCCAGTAGTAGCACCGGGACCGGCTATGGCTACACCTTC. Full variable domain (missing parts from reference TRBV19 and TRBJ1-2): DGGITQSPKYLFRKEGQNVTLSCEQNLNHDAMYWYRQDPGQGLRLIYYSQIVNDFQKGDIAEGYSVSREKKESFPLTVTSAQKNPTAFYLCASSSTGTGYGYTFGSGTRLTVV.

This clone was found a few times. The V gene is TRBV6-5, the J gene TRBJ1-2, with no clear D. The ends were cut back, 5 bases at V and 6 bases at J, with 10 bases in the middle. This CDR3 is built from 12 residues. Germline V gives CDR1 MNHEY, CDR2 SVGAGI. In nucleotides, the CDR3 is TGTGCCAGCAGTAGTACACAGAATGGCTACACCTTC. As protein: CASSSTQNGYTF.

The chain recombines TRBV29-1 with TRBJ1-2, with unresolved D. Germline-derived CDR1 and CDR2 are SQVTM and ANQGSEA. This CDR3 is built from 13 residues. Trimming shortened V by 1 base and J by 4 bases, and 10 bases separated the two germline ends. CDR3: CSVEGIGTYGYTF. DNA of the CDR3: TGCAGCGTTGAAGGGATCGGTACCTATGGCTACACCTTC.

CDR3 bases: TGCGCCAGCAGTGAGGAGACTAGCGGGGGACTAGCCTACGAGCAGTACGTC. Translated, it gives CASSEETSGGLAYEQYV. The V call is TRBV10-1, the J call TRBJ2-7; the match to TRBD2 covers 12 bases. Germline loops: CDR1 WNHNN, CDR2 SYGVQD (reference sequence). J lost 2 bases, V lost 2 bases, and 7 bases had no gene match. The CDR3 covers 17 residues.

This chain connects TRBV11-2 to TRBJ1-3, with D perhaps TRBD1 (5 bases). The V and J ends lost 3 bases and 3 bases respectively, with 12 bases between them. CDR1 and CDR2 from the germline V gene are SGHAT and FQNNGV. The CDR3 spans 15 residues. The CDR3 loop is CASSFEQGGGNTIYF. The CDR3 DNA reads as TGTGCCAGCAGCTTTGAGCAGGGTGGTGGAAACACCATATATTTT.

This rearrangement joins TRBV27 to TRBJ2-7; 9 positions match TRBD2. Losses at the gene ends were 6 bases for V and 3 bases for J; bases not matched to a gene: 6. Germline V gene sequence: CDR1 MNHEY, CDR2 SMNVEV (reference sequence). CDR3 length equals 14 residues. The CDR3 region has the DNA TGTGCCAGCAGCCCGGGACTAGCAGTCTACGAGCAGTACTTC. It codes for CASSPGLAVYEQYF.

The chain joins TRBV5-1 to TRBJ2-3, with D tentatively TRBD1 or TRBD2 (5 bases each). The CDR3 consists of 16 residues. CDR1 and CDR2 (germline): SGHRS, YFSETQ. The V and J ends lost 0 bases and 4 bases respectively, with 15 bases between them. In DNA, the CDR3 is TGCGCCAGCAGCTTGGGGGGCCTGGGGGTTCCAGATACGCAGTATTTT. Protein product: CASSLGGLGVPDTQYF.

This chain uses TRBV4-2 with TRBJ1-2; no definite D call. Germline V gene lookup returns CDR1 LGHNA and CDR2 YNFKEQ. The CDR3 loop spans 14 amino acids. Between the trimmed V and J ends, which lost 0 bases and 7 bases, there was a span of 12 bases. The CDR3 coding sequence is TGTGCCAGCAGCCAAGAAGGCCCAATCGGTGGCTACACCTTC. The encoded protein is CASSQEGPIGGYTF.

The chain joins TRBV6-1 to TRBJ1-5, with 9 bases that match TRBD1. The CDR3 is 16 residues long. V dropped 3 bases and J dropped 4; count of bases not matched to a gene: 7. Germline assignment: CDR1 MNHNS and CDR2 SASEGT. The CDR3 region is CASSEVGQGANQPQHF. The DNA for the CDR3 is TGTGCCAGCAGTGAGGTGGGACAGGGCGCTAATCAGCCCCAGCATTTT.

This clone was counted once. The V and J genes are TRBV4-1 and TRBJ1-1; the D is unclear. Germline CDR1 reads MGHRA; CDR2 reads YSYEKL. The CDR3 sequence is 11 residues long. Trimming stripped 4 bases from V and 2 bases from J, with 2 bases between. CDR3 in DNA: TGCGCCAGCAGCCTTAACACTGAAGCTTTCTTT. Translation: CASSLNTEAFF.

The V call is TRBV6-1, the J call TRBJ1-2, with unresolved D. The germline V gene encodes CDR1 MNHNS and CDR2 SASEGT. The V gene lost 4 bases and the J gene lost 6 bases, with 12 bases spanning the gap. The CDR3 loop spans 13 amino acids. CDR3 in amino acids: CASSVRVLDGYTF. CDR3 nucleotide sequence: TGTGCCAGCAGTGTCCGGGTTCTGGATGGCTACACCTTC.

This chain connects TRBV7-9 to TRBJ1-2; D is undetermined. Germline values: CDR1 SEHNR, CDR2 FQNEAQ (reference sequence). The length of the CDR3 is 11 residues. V lost 5 bases to trimming and J lost 8 bases, with 9 bases between them. This CDR3 is CASSTLEGYTF. The CDR3 DNA reads as TGTGCCAGCAGCACCCTCGAGGGCTACACCTTC.

V usage is TRBV19 and J usage is TRBJ1-5; no clear D gene. This CDR3 region has 14 residues. The ends were cut back, 2 bases at V and 2 bases at J, with 7 bases in the middle. Germline V lookup: CDR1 LNHDA, CDR2 SQIVND (reference sequence). The CDR3 reads CASSIRRGNQPQHF. CDR3 coding DNA: TGTGCCAGTAGTATACGAAGAGGCAATCAGCCCCAGCATTTT.

This sequence joins TRBV10-1 and TRBJ2-1; D remains unclear. Germline lookup yields CDR1 WNHNN and CDR2 SYGVQD (reference sequence). V was cut by 3 bases and J by 5 bases, with 8 bases left in between. CDR3 length equals 13 residues. DNA of the CDR3: TGCGCCAGCAGTGAAGGGTCCCACAATGAGCAGTTCTTC. As protein: CASSEGSHNEQFF.

The genes are TRBV30 and TRBJ2-7; the D gene is possibly TRBD1 (5 bases). Germline V gene lookup returns CDR1 GTSNPN and CDR2 SVGIG (reference sequence). V lost 2 bases, J lost 2 bases, and 7 bases lay in between. CDR3 size: 12 residues. DNA of the CDR3: TGTGCCTGGAGTAGGGGCGCCTACGAGCAGTACTTC. Residues: CAWSRGAYEQYF.

The genes are TRBV5-8 and TRBJ1-5; TRBD1 is a possible D gene (6 bases). The germline CDR1 and CDR2 sequences are SGHTS and YDEGEE. Trimming took 1 base from V and 4 from J, leaving 15 bases between them. The CDR3 covers 16 residues. The CDR3 DNA reads as TGTGCCAGCAGCTTGCGGTGGGGGGGGCAGAATCAGCCCCAGCATTTT. This codes for CASSLRWGGQNQPQHF.

The rearrangement joins TRBV30 to TRBJ2-7; 9 nucleotides agree with TRBD1. This CDR3 comprises 13 residues. V was pared by 0 bases and J by 7 bases, with 4 bases of the junction left unmatched. Germline values: CDR1 GTSNPN, CDR2 SVGIG (reference sequence). The CDR3 sequence: CAWSVQGAGEQYV. CDR3 nucleotide sequence: TGTGCCTGGAGTGTACAGGGGGCGGGAGAGCAGTACGTC.

V usage is TRBV5-6 and J usage is TRBJ2-1, with 7 bases matching TRBD2. The V and J ends lost 1 base and 7 bases, in that order; junction bases with no gene match: 5. Looked up from germline, CDR1 is SGHDT and CDR2 is YYEEEE. The CDR3 totals 14 residues. CDR3 sequence (DNA): TGTGCCAGCAGCTTGACGCTAGCGGTTAATGAGCAGTTCTTC. Translated, it gives CASSLTLAVNEQFF.

This clone occurred a few times. The gene calls are TRBV5-4 and TRBJ2-2; 7 bases are a match to TRBD1. The CDR3 consists of 15 residues. CDR1 and CDR2 (germline): SGHNT, YYREEE (reference sequence). V trimming: 4 bases; J trimming: 4 bases; junction bases outside the gene matches: 7. CDR3: CASSPGQEGTGELFF. Written as DNA, the CDR3 is TGTGCCAGCAGCCCTGGACAGGAAGGCACCGGGGAGCTGTTTTTT.

The chain has TRBV9 and TRBJ2-1; no definite D call. V lost 4 bases and J 0 bases, leaving 5 bases between the germline ends. Germline V CDR1 and CDR2: SGDLS, YYNGEE. CDR3 length equals 13 residues. CDR3 loop: CASSYSSYNEQFF. The CDR3 nucleotides are TGTGCCAGCAGCTATAGCTCCTACAATGAGCAGTTCTTC.

The chain uses TRBV9 and TRBJ2-1; 9 positions match TRBD1. Germline V gene sequence: CDR1 SGDLS, CDR2 YYNGEE. This CDR3 region has 16 residues. The ends lost 4 bases at V and 9 bases at J; junction bases unmatched: 14. The CDR3, as DNA: TGTGCCAGCAGCCCCCTCGGGGGACAGGGCGGTAGTGAGCAGTTCTTC. It is translated as CASSPLGGQGGSEQFF.

The chain joins TRBV10-1 to TRBJ2-2; D remains ambiguous. Germline CDR1 WNHNN, CDR2 SYGVQD (reference sequence). The CDR3 extends over 15 amino acids. Trimming stripped 4 bases from V and 0 bases from J, with 9 bases between. In nucleotides, the CDR3 is TGCGCCAGCAGTGTGTCGGGCGCGAACACCGGGGAGCTGTTTTTT. It encodes CASSVSGANTGELFF.

This rearrangement joins TRBV2 to TRBJ2-7, with unresolved D. The CDR3 contains 13 residues. The V and J ends lost 1 base and 2 bases respectively, with 6 bases between them. The V gene's germline CDR1 is SNHLY and CDR2 FYNNEI. The CDR3 DNA is TGTGCCAGCAGTGAAGGCTTAGCCTACGAGCAGTACGTC. Amino acids: CASSEGLAYEQYV.

The chain is built from TRBV19 and TRBJ2-3; the D call may be TRBD1 or TRBD2 (6 bases each). Germline V gene data show CDR1 as LNHDA and CDR2 as SQIVND (reference sequence). The CDR3 has 19 amino acids. V lost 3 bases and J 0 bases, leaving 22 bases between the germline ends. CDR3 amino acids: CASSMDWGAGSTSTDTQYF. The CDR3 coding sequence is TGTGCCAGTAGTATGGATTGGGGGGCAGGGTCTACTAGCACAGATACGCAGTATTTT.

The rearrangement joins TRBV19 to TRBJ1-5; TRBD1 matches at 10 bases. The CDR3 spans 15 residues. Germline assignment: CDR1 LNHDA and CDR2 SQIVND (reference sequence). V was pared by 1 base and J by 5 bases, with 2 bases of the junction left unmatched. CDR3 in DNA: TGTGCCAGTAGTATAGCTGGGACAGGGGATCAGCCCCAGCATTTT. Its translation is CASSIAGTGDQPQHF.